Listed below are T cell receptor beta chains from one sample, sequenced in a study of cytotoxic CD8 clonotypes in ibrutinib-treated CLL. The repertoire was sequenced with immunoSEQ multiplex PCR; TCRdb's copy has only in-frame clones and lacks some. The table lists 45,000 or so clones, roughly 57% of them singletons. The sequenced sample was PBMCs, obtained after 24 months of ibrutinib treatment. The receptors stem from a human donor with chronic lymphocytic leukemia. Each CDR3 is given with its conserved first and last residue. A D gene is named only where the DNA matches it firmly. Rows may omit the clone size; those that give it use once, few, many or a size class.

d_call j_call clone_size v_call cdr3_nt cdr3_aa
TRBD2 TRBJ2-5 few TRBV11-2 TGTGCCAGCAGCCCGGGAGCGGGGGGGCGGGAGACCCAGTACTTC CASSPGAGGRETQYF
NA TRBJ2-4 NA TRBV6-1 TGTGCCAGCAGTGAAGGTCCTGGACAGCTAGCCAAAAACATTCAGTACTTC CASSEGPGQLAKNIQYF
NA TRBJ2-1 NA TRBV29-1 TGCAGCGTTGTGGGCGCCCGAAGGGGGGCCTACAATGAGCAGTTCTTC CSVVGARRGAYNEQFF
TRBD1 TRBJ1-6 NA TRBV6-5 TGTGCCAGCAGTTTCTCCAGGGGGCTGGGTGGTTCACCCCTCCACTTT CASSFSRGLGGSPLHF
NA TRBJ2-5 NA TRBV12-5 TGTGCTAGTGGTTTGGGAAAACTCGGGGGCTTGTACCAAGAGACCCAGTACTTC CASGLGKLGGLYQETQYF
NA TRBJ2-1 few TRBV20-1 TGCAGTGCTAGTCGGAACAATGAGCAGTTCTTC CSASRNNEQFF
NA TRBJ2-7 NA TRBV5-4 TGTGCCAGCAGCCCCCGAGGAGGGGGCTACGAGCAGTACTTC CASSPRGGGYEQYF
NA TRBJ1-3 NA TRBV29-1 TGCAGCGCGAGACAGCCCTCTGGAAACACCATATATTTT CSARQPSGNTIYF
NA TRBJ2-3 NA TRBV7-6 TGTGCCAGCAGCTTGTCAGGCATTAGCACAGATACGCAGTATTTT CASSLSGISTDTQYF
TRBD2 TRBJ2-7 many TRBV2 TGTGCCAGCAGGACACAAGGACTAGCGGCAGGCAGGGGCGAGCAGTACTTC CASRTQGLAAGRGEQYF
TRBD1 TRBJ2-7 few TRBV10-2 TGCGCCAGCAGCGGGACAGGAACCTACGAGCAGTACTTC CASSGTGTYEQYF
NA TRBJ1-4 few TRBV2 TGTGCCAGCACCCGGGACACTCCGGGAAAACTGTTTTTT CASTRDTPGKLFF
NA TRBJ1-2 few TRBV19 TGTGCCAGTAGTATAACTCGGCCAGATGGCTACACCTTC CASSITRPDGYTF
TRBD1 TRBJ2-7 NA TRBV10-3 TGTGCCCTCCGACAGGGCAGGTCTGACGAGCAGTACTTC CALRQGRSDEQYF
NA TRBJ2-3 NA TRBV2 TGTGCCAGCAGTGCTCGGGAATCAGATACGCAGTATTTT CASSARESDTQYF
NA TRBJ2-1 NA TRBV5-1 TGCGCCAGCAGCTTGGTGGCAGGAGGCTACAATGAGCAGTTCTTC CASSLVAGGYNEQFF
TRBD1 TRBJ1-1 once TRBV9 TGTGCCAGCAGCGTAGGGGGTAAAGGGGGCGTCACTGAAGCTTTCTTT CASSVGGKGGVTEAFF
NA TRBJ1-1 few TRBV19 TGTGCCAGTACCCCCAGGCAGGGATCAGCTGAAGCTTTCTTT CASTPRQGSAEAFF
NA TRBJ2-5 NA TRBV2 TGTGCCAGCAGTGAGCAGGGGCACCAAGAGACCCAGTACTTC CASSEQGHQETQYF
TRBD1 TRBJ1-1 once TRBV20-1 TGCAGTGCCCACAGGACAGGAGAAGCTTTCTTT CSAHRTGEAFF
TRBD1 TRBJ2-5 once TRBV14 TGTGCCAGCAGCCAAATGACAGGGGGCGGAAAGACCCAGTACTTC CASSQMTGGGKTQYF
NA TRBJ1-1 NA TRBV6-1 TGTGCCAGCACCTGGGGAGGCACTGAAGCTTTCTTT CASTWGGTEAFF
NA TRBJ1-1 NA TRBV27 TGTGCCAGCAGTTTATCTCCGCCGGGACTAACGAGGACTGAAGCTTTCTTT CASSLSPPGLTRTEAFF
NA TRBJ2-3 few TRBV5-1 TGCGCCAGCAGACCCCCGGTGGGGGTTGCAGATACGCAGTATTTT CASRPPVGVADTQYF
TRBD2 TRBJ2-5 NA TRBV5-4 TGTGCCAGCAGCTTGGCGGGGCGGGGGGCCATGGGAGAGACCCAGTACTTC CASSLAGRGAMGETQYF
NA TRBJ1-5 many TRBV6-5 TGTGCCAGCCTTCCGACAGTCCTTAGCAATCAGCCCCAGCATTTT CASLPTVLSNQPQHF
NA TRBJ2-3 few TRBV4-2 TGTGCCAGCAGCCAAGAATTAGAGAGCGCGCAGTATTTT CASSQELESAQYF
NA TRBJ2-7 few TRBV27 TGTGCCAGCAGTTACTACAGAAACTACGAGCAGTACTTC CASSYYRNYEQYF
NA TRBJ1-2 few TRBV4-1 TGCGCCAGCAGCCAAGTAGGGGCCCAGGACTATGGCTACACCTTC CASSQVGAQDYGYTF
NA TRBJ2-5 few TRBV10-3 TGTGCCACCCACGGGGGAAACCAAGAGACCCAGTACTTC CATHGGNQETQYF
NA TRBJ2-1 NA TRBV15 TGTGCCACCAGCAGAGATTCGCGGGGATCATTGTTCTTC CATSRDSRGSLFF
TRBD2 TRBJ2-7 NA TRBV10-2 TGCGCCAGCAGTATAGCGGGGGGGGGCTACGAGCAGTACTTC CASSIAGGGYEQYF
TRBD2 TRBJ2-7 NA TRBV5-1 TGCGCCAGCAGCTTAAGACTAGCGGGGGCCTACGAGCAGTACTTC CASSLRLAGAYEQYF
NA TRBJ2-3 NA TRBV5-1 TGCGCCAGCAGCTTGGAGGCGAACACAGATACGCAGTATTTT CASSLEANTDTQYF
TRBD1 TRBJ1-2 NA TRBV5-6 TGTGCCAGCAGCCGTAGGGACAGGGTTTACTATGGCTACACCTTC CASSRRDRVYYGYTF
NA TRBJ2-7 NA TRBV11-3 TGTGCCGGCAGCTTGGCAGGGGCGGTCGAGCAGTACTTC CAGSLAGAVEQYF
NA TRBJ1-5 NA TRBV6-1 TGTGCCAGCAGTGAAGCGCTTCAGGGTTATCAGCCCCAGCATTTT CASSEALQGYQPQHF
NA TRBJ2-3 once TRBV7-9 TGTGCCAGCAGCTTGGGAAGGGCATCACTTGACACAGATACGCAGTATTTT CASSLGRASLDTDTQYF
NA TRBJ1-2 few TRBV6-6 TGTGCCAGCAGCTGGATAAGACAAGACAGTAACTATGGCTACACCTTC CASSWIRQDSNYGYTF
TRBD1 TRBJ1-3 once TRBV30 TGTGCCTGCGAGACAGGGTTGGGAAACACCATATATTTT CACETGLGNTIYF
NA TRBJ2-3 once TRBV15 TGTGCCACCAGTTTTGGAGGGCCAGCAGGTCAGGCAGATACGCAGTATTTT CATSFGGPAGQADTQYF
NA TRBJ2-7 once TRBV10-2 TGCGCCAGTGACGAGGGGGGCGTAGGGACCTTATACTTC CASDEGGVGTLYF
NA TRBJ2-5 NA TRBV9 TGTGCCAGCAGCGTAGCTATTGGGGGCTACTGGGTGGAGACCCAGTACTTC CASSVAIGGYWVETQYF
NA TRBJ2-2 NA TRBV4-2 TGTGCCAGCAGCCAGCAGGGGTCCGGGGAGCTGTTTTTT CASSQQGSGELFF
TRBD1 TRBJ1-4 NA TRBV5-6 TGTGCCAGCAGCCGCTTCCGGGACAGGGGGTTAGTTAATGAAAAACTGTTTTTT CASSRFRDRGLVNEKLFF
TRBD2 TRBJ2-5 NA TRBV4-1 TGCGCCAGCAGCCACCCTAGCGGGGGGGCTGAGACCCAGTACTTC CASSHPSGGAETQYF
TRBD1 TRBJ2-2 NA TRBV6-5 TGTGCCAGCAGCTACAGGGGACAGGGTACCGGGGAGCTGTTTTTT CASSYRGQGTGELFF
NA TRBJ2-3 few TRBV7-8 TGTGCCAGCAGCTCTCCAATGGGGGTTGGCACAGATACGCAGTATTTT CASSSPMGVGTDTQYF
TRBD1 TRBJ2-3 NA TRBV2 TGTGCCAGCAGAAATTACAGGGGCAGGGGGCGCACAGATACGCAGTATTTT CASRNYRGRGRTDTQYF
NA TRBJ1-6 once TRBV19 TGTGCCAGTAGTCTCTCGGGGTTCGATTCACCCCTCCACTTT CASSLSGFDSPLHF
NA TRBJ2-7 NA TRBV6-5 TGTGCCAGCAGGGACACAGGGAGGGCCTACGAGCAGTACTTC CASRDTGRAYEQYF